These 16 T cell receptor beta chains came from one sample sequenced in a study of blood T cell repertoires in COVID-19. Only in-frame clones appear in the TCRdb table, and some are missing; sequencing was by immunoSEQ multiplex PCR. This sample has around 60,000 clones, with about four fifths found just once. Input material: peripheral blood. The receptors originated from a woman over 75 with acute or convalescent COVID-19.

The chain carries TRBV19 and TRBJ1-2, with D possibly TRBD1 on 5 matching bases. V lost 4 bases and J lost 6, with 15 bases in between. From germline, CDR1 is LNHDA and CDR2 SQIVND (reference sequence). CDR3 length equals 14 residues. CDR3 amino acids: CASSTITGENGYTF. CDR3 DNA sequence: TGTGCCAGTAGTACTATCACGGGGGAGAATGGCTACACCTTC.

A single count supports this clone. The DNA of the CDR3 is TGTGCCAGCAGCTTAGAGGAGTCCACTGAAGCTTTCTTT. This codes for CASSLEESTEAFF. The chain employs TRBV11-3 and TRBJ1-1; D is unresolved. The CDR3 sequence is 13 residues long. The V gene's germline CDR1 is SGHNT and CDR2 YENEEA. V was pared by 0 bases and J by 4 bases, with 6 bases between.

The chain couples TRBV5-1 to TRBJ1-1; D may be TRBD1 (6 bases). CDR3 length: 15 residues. Germline assignment: CDR1 SGHRS and CDR2 YFSETQ. V lost 0 bases and J 4 bases, leaving 13 bases between the germline ends. Here the CDR3 DNA reads TGCGCCAGCAGCTTGGTGGGTGGACAGCTCACTGAAGCTTTCTTT. It codes for CASSLVGGQLTEAFF. Supplemented by reference TRBV5-1 and TRBJ1-1, the full variable domain reads KAGVTQTPRYLIKTRGQQVTLSCSPISGHRSVSWYQQTPGQGLQFLFEYFSETQRNKGNFPGRFSGRQFSNSRSEMNVSTLELGDSALYLCASSLVGGQLTEAFFGQGTRLTVV.

By sample share, this clone is medium-sized (0.01 to 0.1%). The V and J genes are TRBV5-1 and TRBJ1-4; D uncertain. The CDR3 has 15 residues. Trimming took 1 base from V and 0 from J, leaving 7 bases between them. The V gene's germline CDR1 is SGHRS and CDR2 YFSETQ. The CDR3 DNA sequence: TGCGCCAGCAGCTTGACGTCAGCAACTAATGAAAAACTGTTTTTT. Translated, it gives CASSLTSATNEKLFF.

The chain recombines TRBV6-4 with TRBJ2-1; D is perhaps TRBD1 (6 bases). Germline loops: CDR1 MRHNA, CDR2 SNTAGT. The CDR3 has 14 residues. The V end lost 6 bases, the J end lost 7 bases, and 16 bases lay between the germline ends. DNA of the CDR3: TGTGCCAGCAGGATGGACAGTCTTACAAATGAGCAGTTCTTC. Amino acid sequence: CASRMDSLTNEQFF.

DNA of the CDR3: TGTGCCAGCAGTGATAGCGGGGGATCCTACAATGAGCAGTTCTTC. Translating gives CASSDSGGSYNEQFF. The chain carries TRBV2 and TRBJ2-1; the match to TRBD2 covers 9 bases. V was pared by 3 bases and J by 1 base, with 1 base of the junction left unmatched. This CDR3 comprises 15 residues. Germline V gives CDR1 SNHLY, CDR2 FYNNEI.

The chain recombines TRBV7-2 with TRBJ2-1; 8 bases match TRBD2. This CDR3 has 15 amino acids. With 1 base clipped from V and 4 bases from J, the junction kept 3 bases outside the gene matches. CDR1 and CDR2 (germline): SGHTA, FQGNSA. The CDR3 loop reads CASSLGTSTYNEQFF. Written as DNA, the CDR3 is TGTGCCAGCAGCTTAGGGACTAGCACTTACAATGAGCAGTTCTTC.

The J gene is TRBJ2-4, the V gene TRBV5-8, with 12 bases lining up with TRBD1. V dropped 4 bases and J dropped 6; count of bases not matched to a gene: 8. CDR1 SGHTS and CDR2 YDEGEE come from the germline V gene. The CDR3 consists of 16 residues. The DNA of the CDR3 is TGTGCCAGCAGCAACGGGACAGGGGGCGAGGGAAACATTCAGTACTTC. Its translation: CASSNGTGGEGNIQYF.

The chain combines TRBV4-1 with TRBJ2-1; D perhaps matches TRBD2 (6 bases). Germline V lookup: CDR1 MGHRA, CDR2 YSYEKL. The CDR3 runs to 14 residues. The V and J ends lost 3 bases and 9 bases respectively, with 15 bases between them. The CDR3 spells CASSHGRPFVEQFF. The CDR3 DNA reads TGCGCCAGCAGCCATGGGAGGCCGTTTGTTGAGCAGTTCTTC.

V gene TRBV11-3 combines with J gene TRBJ2-2, with a weak D call TRBD1 (6 bases). CDR3 length: 14 amino acids. The V gene lost 4 bases and the J gene lost 2 bases, with 8 bases spanning the gap. From germline, CDR1 is SGHNT and CDR2 YENEEA. CDR3: CASSSTGNTGELFF. For the CDR3, the DNA is TGTGCCAGCAGCTCGACAGGCAACACCGGGGAGCTGTTTTTT.

V is TRBV19 and J is TRBJ2-1; 8 bases are a match to TRBD2. V lost 5 bases, J lost 4 bases, and 22 bases stayed unmatched. Germline V CDR1 and CDR2: LNHDA, SQIVND (reference sequence). CDR3 length equals 20 residues. CDR3 region: CASSRGTRQITRGIYNEQFF. In nucleotides, the CDR3 is TGTGCCAGTAGTCGTGGGACTAGACAGATAACGCGGGGGATATACAATGAGCAGTTCTTC. Looking up the rest from reference TRBV19 and TRBJ2-1 gives the full variable domain: DGGITQSPKYLFRKEGQNVTLSCEQNLNHDAMYWYRQDPGQGLRLIYYSQIVNDFQKGDIAEGYSVSREKKESFPLTVTSAQKNPTAFYLCASSRGTRQITRGIYNEQFFGPGTRLTVL.

This chain connects TRBV2 to TRBJ1-4, with 10 bases fitting TRBD1. The ends lost 7 bases at V and 3 bases at J; junction bases unmatched: 2. Germline CDR1 SNHLY, CDR2 FYNNEI. This CDR3 contains 14 residues. This CDR3 reads CASMTGGSNEKLFF. CDR3 DNA sequence: TGTGCCAGCATGACAGGGGGCTCTAATGAAAAACTGTTTTTT.

The chain is built from TRBV3-1 (or the pseudogene TRBV3-2) and TRBJ1-3; 9 bases align to TRBD1. CDR1 and CDR2 from the germline V gene are LGHDT and YNNKEL (reference sequence). This CDR3 has 16 amino acids. V lost 4 bases, J lost 4 bases, and 8 bases stayed unmatched. The CDR3, as DNA: TGTGCCAGCAGCCGTTATCGGACAGGGGCCGGAAACACCATATATTTT. Its protein is CASSRYRTGAGNTIYF.

This sequence joins TRBV6-2 or TRBV6-3 and TRBJ1-5; 10 positions agree with TRBD1. V was pared by 4 bases and J by 5 bases, with 8 bases of the junction left unmatched. The CDR3 is 16 amino acids. Germline values: CDR1 MNHEY, CDR2 SVGEGT. The CDR3 sequence is CASSSMTGGFDQPQHF. In DNA, the CDR3 is TGTGCCAGCAGTTCCATGACAGGGGGCTTTGATCAGCCCCAGCATTTT.

The chain uses TRBV5-1 and TRBJ1-1, with a weak D call TRBD1 (6 bases). The germline V gene has CDR1 SGHRS and CDR2 YFSETQ. V lost 2 bases to trimming and J lost 5 bases, with 13 bases between them. CDR3 length equals 14 residues. CDR3 amino acids: CASSLDRPITEAFF. The DNA for the CDR3 is TGCGCCAGCAGCTTAGACAGGCCTATAACTGAAGCTTTCTTT.

The chain joins TRBV25-1 to TRBJ2-1, with a possible D match to TRBD2 (5 bases). V was clipped by 4 bases and J by 5 bases, with 12 bases between them. This CDR3 has 14 residues. Germline V CDR1 and CDR2: MGHDK, SYGVNS. This chain's CDR3 is CASSVLGVNNEQFF. CDR3 DNA sequence: TGTGCCAGCAGTGTACTAGGAGTCAACAATGAGCAGTTCTTC.